Below, one T cell receptor (beta chain) is given with its context. Antigen unknown. The data are from a study of cytomegalovirus exposure and HLA in healthy donors. General study points: There was a cluster of highly shared sequence variants that was likely a sequencing artifact. Reports indicated that the classifier achieved high specificity and sensitivity in diagnosing cytomegalovirus status.

PCR involved 60 Vbeta and 13 Jbeta primers. As originally analysed: Later, an analysis found 80 million or so unique TCR beta chains, and roughly 9.9 million of these were shared. Some clones are missing from TCRdb's copy, which holds only in-frame ones; the method was immunoSEQ multiplex PCR. D and trimming come from the DNA, and the V and J calls and clone size come from that table. The sample has around 160,000 clones; roughly 80% are singletons. Healthy bone marrow donors made up the cohort. The receptor's source is a male donor in good health and CMV-seropositive. The specimen sequenced was PBMCs.

For the CDR3, the DNA is TGCGCCAGCAGTGAGGGAGCAGATACGCAGTATTTT. It specifies CASSEGADTQYF. V gene TRBV10-1 combines with J gene TRBJ2-3; the D is unclear. The CDR3 is made up of 12 amino acids. The V and J ends lost 2 bases and 4 bases respectively, with 4 bases between them. CDR1 is WNHNN, CDR2 SYGVQD, per germline (reference sequence).